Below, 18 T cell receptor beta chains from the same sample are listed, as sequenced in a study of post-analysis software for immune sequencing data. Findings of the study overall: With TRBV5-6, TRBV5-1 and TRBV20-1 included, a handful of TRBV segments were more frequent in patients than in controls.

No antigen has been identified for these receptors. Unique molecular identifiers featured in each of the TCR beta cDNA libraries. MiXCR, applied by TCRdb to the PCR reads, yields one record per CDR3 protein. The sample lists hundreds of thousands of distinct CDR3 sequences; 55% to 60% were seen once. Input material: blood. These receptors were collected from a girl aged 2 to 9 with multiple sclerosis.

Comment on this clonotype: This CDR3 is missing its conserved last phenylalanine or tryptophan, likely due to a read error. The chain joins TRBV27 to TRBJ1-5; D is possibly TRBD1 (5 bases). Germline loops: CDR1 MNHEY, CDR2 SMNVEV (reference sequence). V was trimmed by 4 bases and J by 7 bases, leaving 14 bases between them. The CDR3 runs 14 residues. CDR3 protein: CASSSAGGSQPQHL. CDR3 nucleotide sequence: TGTGCCAGCAGTTCCGCCGGGGGTAGCCAGCCCCAGCATTTG.

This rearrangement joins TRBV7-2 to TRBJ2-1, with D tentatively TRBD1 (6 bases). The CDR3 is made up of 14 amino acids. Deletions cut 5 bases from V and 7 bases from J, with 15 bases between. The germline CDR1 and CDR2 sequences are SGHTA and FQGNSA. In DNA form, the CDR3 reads TGTGCCAGCAGCCTACAGGGTTGGGAGAATGAGCAGTTCTTC. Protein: CASSLQGWENEQFF.

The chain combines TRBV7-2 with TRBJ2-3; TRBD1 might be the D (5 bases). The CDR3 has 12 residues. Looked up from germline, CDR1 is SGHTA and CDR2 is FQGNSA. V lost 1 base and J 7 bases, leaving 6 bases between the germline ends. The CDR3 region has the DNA TGTGCCAGCAGCTTAGGGGGCTATACGCAGTATTTT. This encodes CASSLGGYTQYF.

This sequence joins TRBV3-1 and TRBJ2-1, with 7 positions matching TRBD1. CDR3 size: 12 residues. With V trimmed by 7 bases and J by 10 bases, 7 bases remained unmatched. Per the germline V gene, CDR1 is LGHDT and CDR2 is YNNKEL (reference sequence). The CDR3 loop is CASNSLGGEQFF. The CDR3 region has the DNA TGTGCCAGCAACTCACTAGGGGGCGAGCAGTTCTTC.

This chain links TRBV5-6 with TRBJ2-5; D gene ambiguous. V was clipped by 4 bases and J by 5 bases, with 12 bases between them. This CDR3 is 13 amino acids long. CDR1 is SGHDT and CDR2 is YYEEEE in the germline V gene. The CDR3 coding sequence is TGTGCCAGCAGCCGAGGCCTGGACGAGACCCAGTACTTC. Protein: CASSRGLDETQYF.

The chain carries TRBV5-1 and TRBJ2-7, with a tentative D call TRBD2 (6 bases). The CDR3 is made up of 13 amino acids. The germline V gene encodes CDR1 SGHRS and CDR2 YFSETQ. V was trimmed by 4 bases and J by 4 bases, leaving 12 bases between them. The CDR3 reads CASSIGGVYEQYF. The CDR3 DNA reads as TGCGCCAGCAGCATAGGAGGGGTTTACGAGCAGTACTTC. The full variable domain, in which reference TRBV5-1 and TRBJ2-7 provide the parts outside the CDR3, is KAGVTQTPRYLIKTRGQQVTLSCSPISGHRSVSWYQQTPGQGLQFLFEYFSETQRNKGNFPGRFSGRQFSNSRSEMNVSTLELGDSALYLCASSIGGVYEQYFGPGTRLTVT.

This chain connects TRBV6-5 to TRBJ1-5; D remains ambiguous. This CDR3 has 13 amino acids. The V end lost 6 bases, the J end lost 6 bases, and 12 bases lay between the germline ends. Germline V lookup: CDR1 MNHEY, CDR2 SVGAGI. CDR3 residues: CASRPQGGQPQHF. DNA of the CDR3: TGTGCCAGCAGGCCACAAGGAGGTCAGCCCCAGCATTTT.

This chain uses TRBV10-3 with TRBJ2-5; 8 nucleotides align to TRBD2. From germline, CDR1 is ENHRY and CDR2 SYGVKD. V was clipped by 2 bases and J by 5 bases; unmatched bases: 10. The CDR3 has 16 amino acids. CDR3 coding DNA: TGTGCCATCAGTGAGGGGGAGCGCGGGAGGTTCGAGACCCAGTACTTC. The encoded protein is CAISEGERGRFETQYF.

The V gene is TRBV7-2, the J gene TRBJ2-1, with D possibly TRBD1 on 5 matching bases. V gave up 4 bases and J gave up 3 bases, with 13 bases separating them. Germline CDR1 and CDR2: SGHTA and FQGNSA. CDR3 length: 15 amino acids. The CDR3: CASSSPVQGYNEQFF. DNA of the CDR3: TGTGCCAGCAGCTCCCCGGTGCAGGGCTACAATGAGCAGTTCTTC.

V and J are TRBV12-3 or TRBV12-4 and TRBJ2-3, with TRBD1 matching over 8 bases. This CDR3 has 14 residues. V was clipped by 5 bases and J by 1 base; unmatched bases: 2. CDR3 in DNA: TGTGCCAGCAGTCGACAGGGGCGCACAGATACGCAGTATTTT. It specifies CASSRQGRTDTQYF.

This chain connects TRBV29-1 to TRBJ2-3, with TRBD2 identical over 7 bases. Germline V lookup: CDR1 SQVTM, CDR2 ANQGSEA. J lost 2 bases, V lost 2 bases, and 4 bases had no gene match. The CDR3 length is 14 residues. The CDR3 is CSVELADPTDTQYF. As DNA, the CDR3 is TGCAGCGTTGAACTAGCGGACCCCACAGATACGCAGTATTTT.

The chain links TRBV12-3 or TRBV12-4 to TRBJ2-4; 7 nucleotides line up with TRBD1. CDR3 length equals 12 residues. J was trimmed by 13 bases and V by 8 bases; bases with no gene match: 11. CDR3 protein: CASVDRRNEQYF. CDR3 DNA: TGTGCCAGCGTGGACAGGAGGAATGAGCAGTACTTC.

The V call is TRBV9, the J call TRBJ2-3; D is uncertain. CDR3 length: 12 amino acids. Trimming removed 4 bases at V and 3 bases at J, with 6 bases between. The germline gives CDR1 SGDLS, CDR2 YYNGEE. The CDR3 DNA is TGTGCCAGCAGCAAACGTACAGATACGCAGTATTTT. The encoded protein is CASSKRTDTQYF. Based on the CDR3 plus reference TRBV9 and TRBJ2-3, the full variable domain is DSGVTQTPKHLITATGQRVTLRCSPRSGDLSVYWYQQSLDQGLQFLIQYYNGEERAKGNILERFSAQQFPDLHSELNLSSLELGDSALYFCASSKRTDTQYFGPGTRLTVL.

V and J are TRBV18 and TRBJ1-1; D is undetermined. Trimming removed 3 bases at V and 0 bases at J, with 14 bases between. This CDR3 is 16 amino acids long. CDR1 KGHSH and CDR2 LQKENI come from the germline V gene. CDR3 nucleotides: TGTGCCAGCTCACCGTTAGGAAAGGAGATGAACACTGAAGCTTTCTTT. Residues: CASSPLGKEMNTEAFF.

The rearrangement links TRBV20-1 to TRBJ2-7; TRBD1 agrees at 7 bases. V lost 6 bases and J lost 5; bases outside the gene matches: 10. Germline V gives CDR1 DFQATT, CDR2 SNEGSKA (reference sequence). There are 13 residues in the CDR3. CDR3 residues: CSAQRGPRDEQYF. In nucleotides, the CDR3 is TGCAGTGCCCAGAGGGGGCCGAGGGACGAGCAGTACTTC.

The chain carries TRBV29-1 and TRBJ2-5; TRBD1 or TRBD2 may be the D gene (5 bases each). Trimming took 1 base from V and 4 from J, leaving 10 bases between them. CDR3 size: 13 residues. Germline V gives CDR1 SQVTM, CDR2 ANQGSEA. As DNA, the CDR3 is TGCAGCGTTGAAGGGCAGGGAGTAGAGACCCAGTACTTC. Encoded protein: CSVEGQGVETQYF.

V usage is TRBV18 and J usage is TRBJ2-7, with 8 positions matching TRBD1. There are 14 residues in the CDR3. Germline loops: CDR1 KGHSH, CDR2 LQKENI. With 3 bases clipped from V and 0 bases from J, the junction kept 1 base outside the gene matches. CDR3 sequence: CASSPQGASYEQYF. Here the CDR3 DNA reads TGTGCCAGCTCACCGCAGGGGGCCTCCTACGAGCAGTACTTC.

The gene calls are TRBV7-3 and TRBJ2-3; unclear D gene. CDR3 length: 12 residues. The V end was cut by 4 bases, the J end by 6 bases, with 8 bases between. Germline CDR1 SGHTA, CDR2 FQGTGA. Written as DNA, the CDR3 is TGTGCCAGCAGCTATGCTTCGGATACGCAGTATTTT. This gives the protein CASSYASDTQYF.